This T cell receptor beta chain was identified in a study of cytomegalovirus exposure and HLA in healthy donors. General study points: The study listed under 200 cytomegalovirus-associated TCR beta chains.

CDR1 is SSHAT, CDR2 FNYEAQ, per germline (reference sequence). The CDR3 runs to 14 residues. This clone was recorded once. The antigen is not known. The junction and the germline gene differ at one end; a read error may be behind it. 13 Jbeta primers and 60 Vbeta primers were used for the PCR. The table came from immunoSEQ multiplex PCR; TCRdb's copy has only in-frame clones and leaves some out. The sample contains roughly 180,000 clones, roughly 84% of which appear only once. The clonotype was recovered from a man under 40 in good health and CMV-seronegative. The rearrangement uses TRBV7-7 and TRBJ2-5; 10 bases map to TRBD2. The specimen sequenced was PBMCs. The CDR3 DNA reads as TGTGCTAGCAGCGAACTAGCGGGGAGAGAGACCCAGTACTTC. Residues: CASSELAGRETQYF.